Listed below are T cell receptor beta chains from one sample, sequenced in a study of T-cell reconstitution after alpha-beta-depleted transplantation in children. Via MiXCR, TCRdb re-called the PCR reads, giving one row per CDR3 protein. The profile shows 28,000 or so distinct CDR3 sequences, 18% of them singletons. The specimen comprised PBMCs, mostly from graft donor cells, sampled 60 days after TCRalphabeta/CD19-depleted stem cell transplant. These receptors were obtained from a male patient between 2 and 10 years old who had a stem cell transplant for acute lymphoblastic leukemia, so the T cells may come from the graft donor. The conserved cysteine and the conserved F or W are not part of the CDR3 here.

V gene: TRBV7-9; J gene: TRBJ1-1; CDR3 length: 13; CDR3 protein: ASSTGSTGVTEAF
V gene: TRBV20-1; J gene: TRBJ2-4; CDR3 length: 11; CDR3 protein: SGPTGAKNIQY
V gene: TRBV7-9; J gene: TRBJ2-1; CDR3 length: 15; CDR3 protein: ASSFERAGGPYNEQF
V gene: TRBV7-9; J gene: TRBJ1-5; CDR3 length: 11; CDR3 protein: ASSLVDGQPQH
V gene: TRBV7-2; J gene: TRBJ2-5; CDR3 length: 13; CDR3 protein: ASRPQTGRGETQY
V gene: TRBV10-3; J gene: TRBJ1-2; CDR3 length: 11; CDR3 protein: AIGSKENYGYT
V gene: TRBV5-1; J gene: TRBJ1-4; CDR3 length: 12; CDR3 protein: ASSLSSSDEKLF
V gene: TRBV28; J gene: TRBJ2-2; CDR3 length: 12; CDR3 protein: ASSLLAGTGELF
V gene: TRBV30; J gene: TRBJ1-1; CDR3 length: 11; CDR3 protein: AWGMTANTEAF
V gene: TRBV7-2; J gene: TRBJ2-6; CDR3 length: 15; CDR3 protein: ASRDGPGRSGANVLT
V gene: TRBV7-6; J gene: TRBJ2-5; CDR3 length: 13; CDR3 protein: ASSGPGQAGETQY
V gene: TRBV21-1; J gene: TRBJ2-2; CDR3 length: 11; CDR3 protein: ASSSGTTGELF
V gene: TRBV20-1; J gene: TRBJ1-1; CDR3 length: 12; CDR3 protein: SAIDRGRNTEAF
V gene: TRBV6-1; J gene: TRBJ1-4; CDR3 length: 13; CDR3 protein: ASSETAGRNEKLF
V gene: TRBV18; J gene: TRBJ1-4; CDR3 length: 12; CDR3 protein: ASSPGLGGEKLF
V gene: TRBV10-3; J gene: TRBJ2-7; CDR3 length: 13; CDR3 protein: AIGEDRVAPYEQY
V gene: TRBV4-1; J gene: TRBJ1-4; CDR3 length: 9; CDR3 protein: ASSQGGQLF
V gene: TRBV4-2; J gene: TRBJ2-1; CDR3 length: 16; CDR3 protein: ASSQDGDSLGPSNEQF
V gene: TRBV20-1; J gene: TRBJ2-1; CDR3 length: 13; CDR3 protein: SAPKRGGFYNEQF
V gene: TRBV14; J gene: TRBJ2-1; CDR3 length: 13; CDR3 protein: ASSRPEDSYNEQF